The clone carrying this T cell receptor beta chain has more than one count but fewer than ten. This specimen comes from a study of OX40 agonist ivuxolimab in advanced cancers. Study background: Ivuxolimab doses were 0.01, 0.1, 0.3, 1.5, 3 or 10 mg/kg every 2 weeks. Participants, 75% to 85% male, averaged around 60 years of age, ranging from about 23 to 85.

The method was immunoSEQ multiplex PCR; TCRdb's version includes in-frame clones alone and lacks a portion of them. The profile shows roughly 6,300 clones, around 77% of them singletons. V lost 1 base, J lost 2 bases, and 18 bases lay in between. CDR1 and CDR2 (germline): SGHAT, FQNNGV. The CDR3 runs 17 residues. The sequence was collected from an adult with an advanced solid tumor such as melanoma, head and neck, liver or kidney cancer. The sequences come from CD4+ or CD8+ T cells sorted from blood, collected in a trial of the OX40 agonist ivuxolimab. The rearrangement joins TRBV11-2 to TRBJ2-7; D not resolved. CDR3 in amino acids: CASSLGEAPAAAYEQYF. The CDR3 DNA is TGTGCCAGCAGCTTAGGTGAGGCCCCGGCCGCGGCCTACGAGCAGTACTTC. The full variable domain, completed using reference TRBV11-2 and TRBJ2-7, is EAGVAQSPRYKIIEKRQSVAFWCNPISGHATLYWYQQILGQGPKLLIQFQNNGVVDDSQLPKDRFSAERLKGVDSTLKIQPAKLEDSAVYLCASSLGEAPAAAYEQYFGPGTRLTVT.